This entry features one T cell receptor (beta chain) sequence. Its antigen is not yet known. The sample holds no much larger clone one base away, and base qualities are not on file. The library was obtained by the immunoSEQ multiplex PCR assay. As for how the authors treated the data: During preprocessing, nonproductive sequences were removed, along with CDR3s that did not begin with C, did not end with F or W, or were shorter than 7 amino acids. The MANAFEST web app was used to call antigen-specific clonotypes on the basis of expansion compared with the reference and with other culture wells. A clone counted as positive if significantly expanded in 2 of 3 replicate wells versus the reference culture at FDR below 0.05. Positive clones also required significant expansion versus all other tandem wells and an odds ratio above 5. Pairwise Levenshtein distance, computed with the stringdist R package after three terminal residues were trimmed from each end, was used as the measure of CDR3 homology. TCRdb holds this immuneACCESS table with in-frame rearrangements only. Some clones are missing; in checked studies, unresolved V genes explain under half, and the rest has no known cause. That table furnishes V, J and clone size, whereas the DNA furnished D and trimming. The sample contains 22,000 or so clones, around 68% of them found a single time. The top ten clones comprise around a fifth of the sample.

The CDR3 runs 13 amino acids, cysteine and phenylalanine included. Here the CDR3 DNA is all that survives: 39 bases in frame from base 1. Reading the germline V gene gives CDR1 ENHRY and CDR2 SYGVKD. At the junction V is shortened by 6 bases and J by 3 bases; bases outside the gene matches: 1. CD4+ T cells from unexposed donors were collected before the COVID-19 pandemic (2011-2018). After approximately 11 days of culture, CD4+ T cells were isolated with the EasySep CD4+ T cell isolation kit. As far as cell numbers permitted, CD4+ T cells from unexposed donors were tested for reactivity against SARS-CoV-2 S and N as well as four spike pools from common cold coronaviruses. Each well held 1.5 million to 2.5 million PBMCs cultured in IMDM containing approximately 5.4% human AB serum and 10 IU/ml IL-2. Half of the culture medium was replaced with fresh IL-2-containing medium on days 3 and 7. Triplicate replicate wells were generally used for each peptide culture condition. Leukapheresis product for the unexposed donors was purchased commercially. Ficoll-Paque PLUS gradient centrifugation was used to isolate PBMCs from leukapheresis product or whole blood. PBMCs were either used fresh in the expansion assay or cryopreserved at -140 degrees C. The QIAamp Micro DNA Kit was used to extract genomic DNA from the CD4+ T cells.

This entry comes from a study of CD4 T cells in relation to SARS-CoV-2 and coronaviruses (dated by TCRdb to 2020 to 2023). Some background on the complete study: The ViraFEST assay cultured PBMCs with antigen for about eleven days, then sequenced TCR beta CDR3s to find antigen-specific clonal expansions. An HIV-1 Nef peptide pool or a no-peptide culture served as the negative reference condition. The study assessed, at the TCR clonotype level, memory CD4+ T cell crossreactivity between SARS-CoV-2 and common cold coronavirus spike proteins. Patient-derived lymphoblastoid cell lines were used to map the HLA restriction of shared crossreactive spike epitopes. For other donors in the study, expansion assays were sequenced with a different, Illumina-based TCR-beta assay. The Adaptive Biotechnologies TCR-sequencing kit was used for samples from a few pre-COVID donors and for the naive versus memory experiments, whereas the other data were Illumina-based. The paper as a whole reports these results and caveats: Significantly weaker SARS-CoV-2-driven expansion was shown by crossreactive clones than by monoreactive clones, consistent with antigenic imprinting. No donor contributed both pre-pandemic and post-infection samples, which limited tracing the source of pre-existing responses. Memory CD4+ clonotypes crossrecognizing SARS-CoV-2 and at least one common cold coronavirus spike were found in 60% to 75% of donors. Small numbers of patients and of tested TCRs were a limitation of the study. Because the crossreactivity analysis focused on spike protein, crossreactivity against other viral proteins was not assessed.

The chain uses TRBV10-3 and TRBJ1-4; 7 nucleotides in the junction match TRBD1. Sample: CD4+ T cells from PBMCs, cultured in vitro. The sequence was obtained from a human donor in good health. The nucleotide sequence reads TGTGCCATCAGCAGGGGGGCTAATGAAAAACTGTTTTTT. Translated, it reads CAISRGANEKLFF.